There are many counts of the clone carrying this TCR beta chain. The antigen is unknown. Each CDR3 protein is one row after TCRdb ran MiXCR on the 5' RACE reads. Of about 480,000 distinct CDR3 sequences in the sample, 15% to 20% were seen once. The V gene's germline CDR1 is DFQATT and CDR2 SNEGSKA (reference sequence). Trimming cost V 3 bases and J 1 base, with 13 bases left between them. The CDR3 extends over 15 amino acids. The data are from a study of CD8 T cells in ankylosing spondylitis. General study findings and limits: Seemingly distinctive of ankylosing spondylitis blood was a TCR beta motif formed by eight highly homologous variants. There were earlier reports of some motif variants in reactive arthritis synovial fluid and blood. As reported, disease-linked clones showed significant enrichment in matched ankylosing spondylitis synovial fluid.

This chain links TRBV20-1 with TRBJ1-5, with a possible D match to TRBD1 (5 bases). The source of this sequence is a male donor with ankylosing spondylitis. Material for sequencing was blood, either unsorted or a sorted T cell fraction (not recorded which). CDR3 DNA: TGCAGTGCTAGCCGGGGCCAGGGAAGCAATCAGCCCCAGCATTTT. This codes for CSASRGQGSNQPQHF.